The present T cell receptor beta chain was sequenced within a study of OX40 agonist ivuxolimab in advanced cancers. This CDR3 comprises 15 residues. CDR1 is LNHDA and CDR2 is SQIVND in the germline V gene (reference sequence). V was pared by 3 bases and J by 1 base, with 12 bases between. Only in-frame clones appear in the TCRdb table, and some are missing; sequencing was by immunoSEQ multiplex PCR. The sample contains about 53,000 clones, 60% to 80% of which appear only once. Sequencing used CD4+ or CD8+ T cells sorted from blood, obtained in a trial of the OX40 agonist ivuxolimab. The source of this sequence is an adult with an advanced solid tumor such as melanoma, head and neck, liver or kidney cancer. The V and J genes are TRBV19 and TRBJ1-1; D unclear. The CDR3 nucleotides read TGTGCCAGTAGTATCCCCCTTGTCGCGAACACTGAAGCTTTCTTT. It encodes CASSIPLVANTEAFF.